These T cell receptor beta chains were read from a single sample in a study of shared clonotypes between healthy human individuals. Using immunoSEQ multiplex PCR, the repertoire was profiled, and TCRdb retains in-frame clones only, with some absent. The profile shows under 850,000 clones, 80% to 95% of them singletons. Sequenced sample: naive CD8+ T cells sorted from blood. Receptors were obtained from a man under 40 in good health. Each CDR3 is given without its conserved first and last residue. Each record gives: V gene, CDR3 protein.

V: TRBV7-3; CDR3: ASSSISGSSYNEQF
V: TRBV2; CDR3: ASSASRQGKDNEQF
V: TRBV7-2; CDR3: ASSLALFLDESLAKNIQY
V: TRBV7-9; CDR3: ASSLAQPGDRLYEQY
V: TRBV5-4; CDR3: ASSTRGLGEQY
V: TRBV7-9; CDR3: ASSSSGNNEQF
V: TRBV10-2; CDR3: ASSDGTAYEQY
V: TRBV7-9; CDR3: ASSPEGRVTQY
V: TRBV7-9; CDR3: ASSGDPPGATNEKLF
V: TRBV7-6; CDR3: ASSLAWKGYEQY
V: TRBV27; CDR3: ASSFLSGLGVRYEQY